These 24 T cell receptor beta chains were sequenced from one sample in a study of blood T cells in healthy people across ages. Primed by a sample-barcoded 5' primer and a J-beta primer mix, a second PCR proceeded for about 6 to 11 cycles. TCRdb ran MiXCR on the 5' RACE reads and lists one entry per CDR3 protein. The sample lists about 830,000 distinct CDR3 sequences, roughly 64% occurring once. The sample consisted of blood. These receptors all stem from a young man in good health.

This clonotype was seen only a few times. The J gene is TRBJ2-5, the V gene TRBV10-3; TRBD1 matches 10 bases. The J call is uncertain, as TRBJ2-7 better fits the DNA end. Germline V CDR1 and CDR2: ENHRY, SYGVKD. The CDR3 extends over 16 amino acids. The CDR3 reads CAISERVTGGLSEQYF. In DNA, the CDR3 is TGTGCCATCAGTGAGCGGGTGACAGGGGGCCTCTCCGAGCAGTACTTC.

This clonotype was seen a few times. The rearrangement joins TRBV7-9 to TRBJ2-7; no reliable D call. Trimming removed 4 bases at V and 5 bases at J, with 12 bases between. The length of the CDR3 is 13 residues. CDR1 SEHNR and CDR2 FQNEAQ come from the germline V gene (reference sequence). The CDR3 DNA is TGTGCCAGCAGCTCCGAGCGCCGGGACGAGCAGTACTTC. Protein: CASSSERRDEQYF.

This clonotype occurred a few times. This chain joins TRBV7-2 and TRBJ1-4, with D hard to call. Trimming removed 5 bases from V and 8 bases from J, with 12 bases in between. This CDR3 is 13 amino acids long. Per germline, CDR1 SGHTA and CDR2 FQGNSA. CDR3 region: CASSTNGVEKLFF. In DNA, the CDR3 is TGTGCCAGCAGCACGAACGGGGTAGAAAAACTGTTTTTT.

About this clonotype itself: The junction shows a germline mismatch at one end, possibly a read error. CDR3 DNA sequence: TGTGCCGGCAGTTTAACATCGAGCTCCTACGAGCAGTACTTC. Translation: CAGSLTSSSYEQYF. The chain joins TRBV27 to TRBJ2-7, with no clear D. CDR1 and CDR2 (germline): MNHEY, SMNVEV (reference sequence). The CDR3 has 14 residues.

The chain couples TRBV7-3 to TRBJ2-3; tentative D call: TRBD2 (7 bases). This CDR3 has 17 amino acids. Germline CDR1 reads SGHTA; CDR2 reads FQGTGA. The germline V and J ends were trimmed by 2 bases and 4 bases, with 19 bases remaining between them. CDR3 coding DNA: TGTGCCAGCAGCTTAGATTTAGGGGGGGGCGCGGCAGATACGCAGTATTTT. Protein product: CASSLDLGGGAADTQYF.

The chain carries TRBV7-9 and TRBJ2-3; 12 positions agree with TRBD2. V was pared by 5 bases and J by 4 bases, with 7 bases of the junction left unmatched. CDR3 length: 16 residues. The germline CDR1 and CDR2 sequences are SEHNR and FQNEAQ (reference sequence). Written as DNA, the CDR3 is TGTGCCAGCAGCCGACCGGGACTAGCGGGTTCAGATACGCAGTATTTT. It translates to CASSRPGLAGSDTQYF. Full variable domain (remainder filled in from reference TRBV7-9 and TRBJ2-3): DTGVSQNPRHKITKRGQNVTFRCDPISEHNRLYWYRQTLGQGPEFLTYFQNEAQLEKSRLLSDRFSAERPKGSFSTLEIQRTEQGDSAMYLCASSRPGLAGSDTQYFGPGTRLTVL.

The chain is built from TRBV7-2 and TRBJ1-6; D gene uncertain. V dropped 1 base and J dropped 5 bases, with 9 bases sitting between them. The CDR3 length is 15 residues. Germline lookup yields CDR1 SGHTA and CDR2 FQGNSA. This chain's CDR3 is CASSLVATDNSPLHF. DNA of the CDR3: TGTGCCAGCAGCTTAGTCGCGACTGATAATTCACCCCTCCACTTT. Full variable domain (outside the CDR3, taken from reference TRBV7-2 and TRBJ1-6): GAGVSQSPSNKVTEKGKDVELRCDPISGHTALYWYRQSLGQGLEFLIYFQGNSAPDKSGLPSDRFSAERTGGSVSTLTIQRTQQEDSAVYLCASSLVATDNSPLHFGNGTRLTVT.

A few counts support this clonotype. This chain connects TRBV20-1 to TRBJ1-5, with 9 bases that match TRBD1. Germline V CDR1 and CDR2: DFQATT, SNEGSKA (reference sequence). The J segment lost 2 bases and the V segment lost 4 bases, leaving 9 bases of the junction unmatched. The CDR3 extends over 16 amino acids. The CDR3 sequence is CSATKTGGRGNQPQHF. CDR3 bases: TGCAGTGCTACCAAGACAGGGGGACGAGGCAATCAGCCCCAGCATTTT.

As concerns this clonotype: Possible read error: a much larger clone is one base away. V gene TRBV28 combines with J gene TRBJ2-1; 14 positions agree with TRBD2. Germline CDR1 MDHEN, CDR2 SYDVKM. The CDR3 spans 16 residues. V lost 5 bases, J lost 13 bases, and 13 bases stayed unmatched. The CDR3 loop reads CASSTTSGRAGETQFF. The DNA of the CDR3 is TGTGCCAGCAGTACGACTAGCGGGAGGGCCGGGGAGACCCAGTTCTTC.

The chain has TRBV7-9 and TRBJ1-1, with D possibly TRBD1 on 5 matching bases. Per the germline V gene, CDR1 is SEHNR and CDR2 is FQNEAQ (reference sequence). V shed 6 bases and J shed 6 bases, with 14 bases lying between them. This CDR3 region has 13 residues. In DNA, the CDR3 is TGTGCCAGCAGATTAACGGGGGTCCCTGAAGCTTTCTTT. Protein sequence: CASRLTGVPEAFF.

The chain is built from TRBV6-5 and TRBJ2-4; D might be TRBD2 (6 bases). The CDR3 is 19 residues long. Germline CDR1 MNHEY, CDR2 SVGAGI. V was trimmed by 4 bases and J by 0 bases, leaving 22 bases between them. The CDR3 protein is CASSLSAGTSELAKNIQYF. The CDR3 DNA sequence: TGTGCCAGCAGTTTATCGGCGGGGACTTCCGAACTAGCCAAAAACATTCAGTACTTC.

This clonotype came up a few times. Here the CDR3 DNA reads TGTGCCAGCACCCCTACCGGGACCTACGAGCAGTACTTC. This gives the protein CASTPTGTYEQYF. The genes are TRBV7-2 and TRBJ2-7; tentative D call: TRBD2 (5 bases). V was trimmed by 7 bases and J by 2 bases, leaving 12 bases between them. The CDR3 is 13 residues long. CDR1 and CDR2 (germline): SGHTA, FQGNSA.

This chain connects TRBV2 to TRBJ2-5; no clear D. From germline, CDR1 is SNHLY and CDR2 FYNNEI. There are 13 residues in the CDR3. Trimming removed 5 bases from V and 1 base from J, with 8 bases in between. For the CDR3, the DNA is TGTGCCAGCAGTACGATCCTCCAAGAGACCCAGTACTTC. Translation gives CASSTILQETQYF.

The chain joins TRBV5-1 to TRBJ2-4, with a tentative D call TRBD2 (5 bases). The assigned J gene may be wrong: the sequence end matches TRBJ2-7 better. CDR1 is SGHRS and CDR2 is YFSETQ in the germline V gene. The CDR3 has 13 residues. CDR3: CASSFQSEDEQYF. The CDR3 nucleotides read TGCGCCAGCAGCTTCCAGTCGGAGGACGAGCAGTACTTC.

CDR3 coding DNA: TGTGCCAGCAGGGCTGTGGGCAGTTCCTATGGCTACACCTTC. It yields the protein CASRAVGSSYGYTF. This rearrangement joins TRBV2 to TRBJ1-2, with D unresolved. Deletions cut 6 bases from V and 4 bases from J, with 15 bases between. This CDR3 spans 14 amino acids. Germline CDR1 is SNHLY and CDR2 is FYNNEI.

The genes are TRBV6-2 or TRBV6-3 and TRBJ2-4, with 9 positions matching TRBD1. Germline trimming cut 5 bases from V and 4 bases from J; bases unmatched to any gene: 6. Germline V lookup: CDR1 MNHEY, CDR2 SVGEGT. CDR3 length: 15 residues. The CDR3 nucleotides are TGTGCCAGCAGTGCCGCCGGGACAGGGAAAAACATTCAGTACTTC. Protein sequence: CASSAAGTGKNIQYF.

The CDR3 coding sequence is TGCAGCGTTGTTGTGGTGTCTCATGGCTACACCTTC. Encoded protein: CSVVVVSHGYTF. The J gene is TRBJ1-2, the V gene TRBV29-1, with D unresolved. Germline CDR1 is SQVTM and CDR2 is ANQGSEA. V was cut by 4 bases and J by 6 bases, with 12 bases left in between. The CDR3 spans 12 residues.

The chain is built from TRBV20-1 and TRBJ2-5, with D tentatively TRBD1 or TRBD2 (5 bases each). The CDR3 covers 13 residues. CDR1 is DFQATT and CDR2 is SNEGSKA in the germline V gene (reference sequence). The V and J ends lost 2 bases and 4 bases respectively, with 11 bases between them. The CDR3 loop reads CSARSGGGETQYF. The CDR3, as DNA: TGCAGTGCTAGAAGTGGGGGTGGAGAGACCCAGTACTTC.

This clonotype was observed a few times. The chain combines TRBV20-1 with TRBJ2-1, with 9 bases lining up with TRBD2. Germline trimming cut 4 bases from V and 5 bases from J; bases unmatched to any gene: 6. Germline-derived CDR1 and CDR2 are DFQATT and SNEGSKA (reference sequence). This CDR3 spans 14 amino acids. In DNA form, the CDR3 reads TGCAGTGCTACCCTAGCGGGAATCCACAATGAGCAGTTCTTC. Its protein product is CSATLAGIHNEQFF.

The rearrangement links TRBV6-6 to TRBJ2-7, with D possibly matching TRBD2 (6 bases). The germline V gene encodes CDR1 MNHNY and CDR2 SVGAGI (reference sequence). Trimming left V 4 bases short and J 2 bases short, with 12 bases between. The CDR3 consists of 14 residues. The CDR3 protein is CASSSRGTPYEQYF. For the CDR3, the DNA is TGTGCCAGCAGTTCGCGGGGTACACCCTACGAGCAGTACTTC.

The gene calls are TRBV9 and TRBJ2-1; D gene ambiguous. The CDR3 is made up of 14 amino acids. The V gene's germline CDR1 is SGDLS and CDR2 YYNGEE. Trimming cost V 3 bases and J 9 bases, with 16 bases left between them. The CDR3 sequence is CASSALTSSGEQFF. For the CDR3, the DNA is TGTGCCAGCAGCGCCCTAACCAGTTCCGGTGAGCAGTTCTTC.

In its sample, this clonotype was seen once. The chain couples TRBV4-3 to TRBJ1-1; tentative D call: TRBD1 (6 bases). The V gene lost 4 bases and the J gene lost 4 bases, with 19 bases spanning the gap. The length of the CDR3 is 16 residues. From germline, CDR1 is LGHNA and CDR2 YSLEER. In DNA, the CDR3 is TGCGCCAGCAGCCCGGGGGCAGGGATGAACCCCACTGAAGCTTTCTTT. Translated: CASSPGAGMNPTEAFF.

The CDR3 spells CASSDPGQGFYGYTF. Written as DNA, the CDR3 is TGCGCCAGCAGTGATCCGGGACAGGGGTTCTATGGCTACACCTTC. The chain employs TRBV10-1 and TRBJ1-2, with TRBD1 matching over 10 bases. The CDR3 runs 15 residues. The ends lost 3 bases at V and 4 bases at J; junction bases unmatched: 5. Looked up from germline, CDR1 is WNHNN and CDR2 is SYGVQD (reference sequence).

Details on this clonotype: This may be a read error: a much more frequent sequence differs by one nucleotide. The genes are TRBV29-1 and TRBJ2-2; 10 bases match TRBD1. CDR1 is SQVTM, CDR2 ANQGSEA, per germline. The CDR3 has 13 residues. With V trimmed by 7 bases and J by 7 bases, 6 bases remained unmatched. CDR3 in amino acids: CSAGTGEVGELFF. CDR3 DNA: TGCAGCGCTGGGACAGGGGAGGTCGGGGAGCTGTTTTTT.